Listed below are T cell receptor beta chains from one sample, sequenced in a study of CD8 T cells in Susac syndrome. TCRdb independently ran MiXCR on the immunoSEQ multiplex PCR reads; one entry per CDR3 protein. This sample has approximately 300,000 distinct CDR3 sequences, with approximately 85% found just once. The material sequenced was CD8+ T cells from PBMCs. The source of these receptors is a human donor with multiple sclerosis. Each CDR3 is given with its conserved first and last residue. A D gene is named only where the DNA matches it firmly. The size of a clone is reported for some rows only, either as once, few or many, or as a class for expanded clones.

d_call	v_call	clone_size	j_call	cdr3_nt	cdr3_aa
.	TRBV12-3/TRBV12-4	.	TRBJ2-7	TGTGCCAGCAGTTTCGAGAGGATAGACTCCTACGAGCAGTACTTC	CASSFERIDSYEQYF
.	TRBV29-1	.	TRBJ1-5	TGCAGCGTTCTCGGTGACAGAGACAATCAGCCCCAGCATTTT	CSVLGDRDNQPQHF
.	TRBV6-1	.	TRBJ1-1	TGTGCCAGCAAAGATGGCTTTGGGGAGGCTTTCTTT	CASKDGFGEAFF
.	TRBV7-2	once	TRBJ2-1	TGTGCCAGCAGTCCACAGGGCCGCGATGAGCAGTTCTTC	CASSPQGRDEQFF
.	TRBV7-6	.	TRBJ2-7	TGTGCCAGCAGCTCCCGGGGGACCTCCTACGAGCAGTACTTC	CASSSRGTSYEQYF
.	TRBV30	.	TRBJ2-7	TGTGCCTGGAGTACAACCCACGAGCAGTACTTC	CAWSTTHEQYF
TRBD1	TRBV5-1	.	TRBJ1-1	TGCGCCAGCAGCGGCCGGGACAGAAACACTGAAGCTTTCTTT	CASSGRDRNTEAFF
.	TRBV5-4	.	TRBJ1-2	TGTGCCAGCAGCTTGGAGGCCTCCTATGGCTACACCTTC	CASSLEASYGYTF
.	TRBV20-1	.	TRBJ1-2	TGCAGTGCCTCGGGAAATGGGGTCTATGGCTACACCTTC	CSASGNGVYGYTF
.	TRBV3-1	.	TRBJ2-1	TGTGCCAGCAGGGGAACAGGTTTCTACAATGAGCAGTTCTTC	CASRGTGFYNEQFF
TRBD2	TRBV18	.	TRBJ2-7	TGTGCCAGCTCACCCCCGGGACTAGACTACGAGCAGTACTTC	CASSPPGLDYEQYF
TRBD1	TRBV4-3	.	TRBJ1-1	TGCGCCAGCAGCCAAGATCGCTCAGGACAGGGACGTACTGAAGCTTTCTTT	CASSQDRSGQGRTEAFF
.	TRBV15	.	TRBJ1-5	TGTGCCACCAGCAGAGATGGTAGGGGTTCCGAGCCCCAGCATTTT	CATSRDGRGSEPQHF
.	TRBV5-5	.	TRBJ2-1	TGTGCCAGCAGCTTGGACGGCGGGAAGAGCTCCTACAATGAGCAGTTCTTC	CASSLDGGKSSYNEQFF
.	TRBV30	.	TRBJ1-6	TGTGCCTGGAGTTTCCGGACTTTCGGATCACCCCTCCACTTT	CAWSFRTFGSPLHF
.	TRBV5-4	.	TRBJ2-3	TGTGCCAGCAGACAAGGATTAGCAGATACAGATACGCAGTATTTT	CASRQGLADTDTQYF
.	TRBV19	.	TRBJ1-2	TGTGCCAGTACCTCTCTGACAACCTATGGCTACACCTTC	CASTSLTTYGYTF
.	TRBV11-2	.	TRBJ1-1	TGTGCCAGCAGCACCACCCAGGGGGCTTTCTTT	CASSTTQGAFF
.	TRBV5-8	.	TRBJ2-3	TGTGCCAGCAGCGGGGGAACTAGCAGTGGAGATACGCAGTATTTT	CASSGGTSSGDTQYF
.	TRBV7-9	once	TRBJ2-5	TGTGCCAGCAGCTCGTCGTCATGGGACCGAGAGACCCAGTACTTC	CASSSSSWDRETQYF
.	TRBV12-3/TRBV12-4	.	TRBJ1-5	TGTGTCAGCAGTTTATGGGGCAGGGGCAATCAGCCCCAGCATTTT	CVSSLWGRGNQPQHF
.	TRBV7-6	.	TRBJ1-2	TGTGCCAGCAGCTTAGCAGGGTTGGATGGCTACACCTTC	CASSLAGLDGYTF
.	TRBV7-8	few	TRBJ1-5	TGTGCCAGCAGCTTAACGGGACAGCCCCAGCATTTT	CASSLTGQPQHF
.	TRBV28	.	TRBJ1-5	TGTGCCAGCAGTTTACACCTTCCGCAGGGAATGGGAAGTAGCAATCAGCCCCAGCATTTT	CASSLHLPQGMGSSNQPQHF
.	TRBV5-1	.	TRBJ2-2	TGCGCCAGCAATTCCGACCTCACCGGGGAGCTGTTTTTT	CASNSDLTGELFF
TRBD2	TRBV3-1	few	TRBJ2-7	TGTGCCAGCAGCCATGAGCGGGAGCGCCCAAACGAGCAGTACTTC	CASSHERERPNEQYF
TRBD1	TRBV28	.	TRBJ1-1	TGTGCCAGCAGTCCGGTGACAGGGGTCCCAAACACTGAAGCTTTCTTT	CASSPVTGVPNTEAFF
.	TRBV15	.	TRBJ1-3	TGTGCCACCAGCAGAGAGATTGGGCTGGGGGTTGGAAACACCATATATTTT	CATSREIGLGVGNTIYF
.	TRBV16	few	TRBJ2-7	TGTGCCAGCAACAAAGCGGCAGGGGACTCCTACGAGCAGTACTTC	CASNKAAGDSYEQYF
.	TRBV27	once	TRBJ1-1	TGTGCCAGCACCCCTTCCCCAAACACTGAAGCTTTCTTT	CASTPSPNTEAFF
TRBD2	TRBV29-1	.	TRBJ2-1	TGCAGCGTTGGATTAGCGGGAGTATTAAATGAGCAGTTCTTC	CSVGLAGVLNEQFF
TRBD1	TRBV20-1	.	TRBJ1-2	TGCAGTGCTTTCCCTGGACAGGGGGAGTATGGCTACACCTTC	CSAFPGQGEYGYTF
.	TRBV20-1	.	TRBJ2-7	TGCAGTGCTAGAGATTCCTTGCTAGATTCCGGCGAGCAGTACTTC	CSARDSLLDSGEQYF
.	TRBV4-3	.	TRBJ1-1	TGCGCCAGCAGCCAAGGGGGGGTGAACACTGAAGCTTTCTTT	CASSQGGVNTEAFF
.	TRBV5-1	.	TRBJ2-1	TGTGCCAGCAGCTTTTCGGGATCCTACAATGAGCAGTTCTTC	CASSFSGSYNEQFF
.	TRBV7-8	.	TRBJ1-5	TGTGCCAGCAGCTTAAGTTCAGGGGATAGCAATCAGCCCCAGCATTTT	CASSLSSGDSNQPQHF
.	TRBV20-1	.	TRBJ1-2	TGCAGTGCCCGGCCCCGCAGGCCCTCTCCCGCCTATGGCTACACCTTC	CSARPRRPSPAYGYTF
.	TRBV12-3/TRBV12-4	.	TRBJ1-6	TGTGCCAGCAACGGTAGGGGGGCCAATTCACCCCTCCACTTT	CASNGRGANSPLHF
.	TRBV28	.	TRBJ2-1	TGTGCCAGCAGTTCCCTGTCGGGATCCTACAATGAGCAGTTCTTC	CASSSLSGSYNEQFF
TRBD1	TRBV3-1	.	TRBJ2-5	TGTGCCAGCAGCCAAGAAGTTTCCGGGACAGGGTTCCAAGAGACCCAGTACTTC	CASSQEVSGTGFQETQYF
TRBD1	TRBV6-1	once	TRBJ2-7	TGTGCCAGCAGTATCACAGGGGGCCCGAGCTCCTACGAGCAGTACTTC	CASSITGGPSSYEQYF
.	TRBV4-1	.	TRBJ2-5	TGCGCCAGCAGCCAAGATGCAGGCTATTACCAAGAGACCCAGTACTTC	CASSQDAGYYQETQYF
TRBD2	TRBV28	few	TRBJ2-1	TGTGCCAGCAGTTGGGGACTAGCGGGAGACAATGAGCAGTTCTTC	CASSWGLAGDNEQFF
TRBD1	TRBV6-5	.	TRBJ2-7	TGTGCCAGCAGTACTCGGGACAGGCAACCCTACGAGCAGTACTTC	CASSTRDRQPYEQYF
TRBD2	TRBV9	.	TRBJ2-1	TGTGCCAGCAGCGTAGCAGGCGGGAGGGCCGGGGAGCAGTTCTTC	CASSVAGGRAGEQFF
TRBD2	TRBV5-6	.	TRBJ2-3	TGTGCCAGCAGCTTGGATATTAGCGGGGGGACCACAGATACGCAGTATTTT	CASSLDISGGTTDTQYF
TRBD2	TRBV29-1	.	TRBJ2-2	TGCAGCGTTGACTTAGCGGGAACCGGGGAGCTGTTTTTT	CSVDLAGTGELFF
TRBD2	TRBV20-1	.	TRBJ2-7	TGCAGTGCTCCCCCTCCGCGGGGGAACGGGCACGAGCAGTACTTC	CSAPPPRGNGHEQYF